The present T cell receptor beta chain was sequenced within a study of early T cells in non-severe SARS-CoV-2 infection. Overall study findings and caveats: Lookups in VDJdb leaned toward anti-spike CD8 responses and missed private and CD4 specificities.

TCRdb ran MiXCR on the 5' RACE reads and lists one entry per CDR3 protein. The data hold 60,000 to 75,000 distinct CDR3 sequences, with roughly an eighth observed a single time. This clonotype appeared many times. The antigen is unknown. The CDR3 spans 13 residues. Trimming removed 2 bases at V and 5 bases at J, with 10 bases between. The V gene's germline CDR1 is SGHTA and CDR2 FQGNSA. The TCR comes from an adult who was a healthcare worker with PCR-confirmed SARS-CoV-2 infection or an uninfected control (not recorded which). The sample consisted of whole blood. This rearrangement joins TRBV7-2 to TRBJ2-7, with D maybe TRBD1 (6 bases). The CDR3 reads CASSLNRDHEQYF. The CDR3 DNA is TGTGCCAGCAGCTTAAACAGGGACCACGAGCAGTACTTC.